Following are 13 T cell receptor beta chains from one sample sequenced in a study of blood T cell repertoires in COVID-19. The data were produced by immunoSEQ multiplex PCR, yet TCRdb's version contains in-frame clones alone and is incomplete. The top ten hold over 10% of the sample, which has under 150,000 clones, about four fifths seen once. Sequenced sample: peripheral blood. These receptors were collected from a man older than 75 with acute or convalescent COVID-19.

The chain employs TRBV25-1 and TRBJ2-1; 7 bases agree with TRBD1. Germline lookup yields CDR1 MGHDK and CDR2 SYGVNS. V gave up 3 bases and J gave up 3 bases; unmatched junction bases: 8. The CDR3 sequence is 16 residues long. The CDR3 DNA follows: TGTGCCAGCAGTGACCCTCGGCACAGGGGCTACAATGAGCAGTTCTTC. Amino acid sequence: CASSDPRHRGYNEQFF. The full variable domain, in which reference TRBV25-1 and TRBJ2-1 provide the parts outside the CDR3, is EADIYQTPRYLVIGTGKKITLECSQTMGHDKMYWYQQDPGMELHLIHYSYGVNSTEKGDLSSESTVSRIRTEHFPLTLESARPSHTSQYLCASSDPRHRGYNEQFFGPGTRLTVL.

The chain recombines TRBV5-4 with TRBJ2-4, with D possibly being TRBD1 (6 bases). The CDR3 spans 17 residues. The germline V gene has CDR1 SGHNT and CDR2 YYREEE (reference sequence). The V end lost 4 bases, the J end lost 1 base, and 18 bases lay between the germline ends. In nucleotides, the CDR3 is TGTGCCAGCAGCCCGGAAGGGGGTGGTGGGGCCAAAAACATTCAGTACTTC. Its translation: CASSPEGGGGAKNIQYF.

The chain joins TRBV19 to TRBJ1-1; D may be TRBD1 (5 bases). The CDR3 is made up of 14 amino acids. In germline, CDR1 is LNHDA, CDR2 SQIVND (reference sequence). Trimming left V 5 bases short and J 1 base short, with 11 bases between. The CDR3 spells CASSAPGQNTEAFF. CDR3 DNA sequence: TGTGCCAGTAGTGCCCCCGGACAGAACACTGAAGCTTTCTTT.

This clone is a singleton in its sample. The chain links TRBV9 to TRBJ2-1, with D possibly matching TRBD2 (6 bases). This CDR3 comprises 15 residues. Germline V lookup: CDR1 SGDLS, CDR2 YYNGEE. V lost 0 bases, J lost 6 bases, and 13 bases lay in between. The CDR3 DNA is TGTGCCAGCAGCGTAGTGGCGGGGACTTCCAATGAGCAGTTCTTC. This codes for CASSVVAGTSNEQFF.

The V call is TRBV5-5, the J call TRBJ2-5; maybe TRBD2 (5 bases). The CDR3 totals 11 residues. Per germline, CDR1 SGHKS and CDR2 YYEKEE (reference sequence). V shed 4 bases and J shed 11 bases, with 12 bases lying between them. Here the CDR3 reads CASSTDGNQYF. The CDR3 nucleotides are TGTGCCAGCAGCACGGACGGGAATCAGTACTTC.

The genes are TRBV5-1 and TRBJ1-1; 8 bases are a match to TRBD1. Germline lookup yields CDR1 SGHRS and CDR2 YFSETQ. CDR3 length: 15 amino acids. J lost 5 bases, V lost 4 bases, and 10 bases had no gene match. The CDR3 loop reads CASSLTQGAQTEAFF. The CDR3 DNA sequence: TGCGCCAGCAGCCTGACCCAGGGGGCGCAGACTGAAGCTTTCTTT.

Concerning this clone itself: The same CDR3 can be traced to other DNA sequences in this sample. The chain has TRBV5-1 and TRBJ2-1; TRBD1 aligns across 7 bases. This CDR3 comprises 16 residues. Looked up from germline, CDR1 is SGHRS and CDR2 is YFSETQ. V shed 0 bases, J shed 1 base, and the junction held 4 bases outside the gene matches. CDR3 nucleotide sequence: TGCGCCAGCAGCTTGGCCGGGGACAGTTCCTACAATGAGCAGTTCTTC. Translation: CASSLAGDSSYNEQFF.

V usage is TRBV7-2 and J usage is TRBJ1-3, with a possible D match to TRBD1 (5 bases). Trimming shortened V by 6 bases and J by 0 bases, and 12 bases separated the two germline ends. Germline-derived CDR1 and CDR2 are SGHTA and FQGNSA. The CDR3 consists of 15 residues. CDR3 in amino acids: CASRPTGSSGNTIYF. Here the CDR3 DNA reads TGTGCCAGCAGACCCACAGGTTCCTCTGGAAACACCATATATTTT.

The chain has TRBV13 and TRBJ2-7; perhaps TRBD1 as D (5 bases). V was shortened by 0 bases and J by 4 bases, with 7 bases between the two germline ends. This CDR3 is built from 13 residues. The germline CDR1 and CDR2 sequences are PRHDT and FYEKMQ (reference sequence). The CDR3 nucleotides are TGTGCCAGCAGCTTAGGCAGGGCGTACGAGCAGTACTTC. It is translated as CASSLGRAYEQYF. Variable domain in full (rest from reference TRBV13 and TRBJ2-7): AAGVIQSPRHLIKEKRETATLKCYPIPRHDTVYWYQQGPGQDPQFLISFYEKMQSDKGSIPDRFSAQQFSDYHSELNMSSLELGDSALYFCASSLGRAYEQYFGPGTRLTVT.

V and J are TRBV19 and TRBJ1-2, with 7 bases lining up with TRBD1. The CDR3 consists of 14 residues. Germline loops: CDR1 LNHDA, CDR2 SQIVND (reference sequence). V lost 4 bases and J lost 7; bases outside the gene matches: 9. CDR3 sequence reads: CASSTNDRVSGYTF. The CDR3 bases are TGTGCCAGTAGTACAAATGACAGGGTTTCTGGCTACACCTTC.

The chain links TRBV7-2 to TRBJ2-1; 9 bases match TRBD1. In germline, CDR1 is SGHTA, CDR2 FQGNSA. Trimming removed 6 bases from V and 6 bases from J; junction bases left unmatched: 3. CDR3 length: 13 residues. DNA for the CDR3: TGTGCCAGCAGTTGGGACAGGGCCAATGAGCAGTTCTTC. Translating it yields CASSWDRANEQFF.

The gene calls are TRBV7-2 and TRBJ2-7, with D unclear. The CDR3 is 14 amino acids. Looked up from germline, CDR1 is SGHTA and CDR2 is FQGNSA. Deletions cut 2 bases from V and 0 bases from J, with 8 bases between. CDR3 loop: CASSLILFSYEQYF. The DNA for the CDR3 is TGTGCCAGCAGCTTAATACTCTTCTCCTACGAGCAGTACTTC.

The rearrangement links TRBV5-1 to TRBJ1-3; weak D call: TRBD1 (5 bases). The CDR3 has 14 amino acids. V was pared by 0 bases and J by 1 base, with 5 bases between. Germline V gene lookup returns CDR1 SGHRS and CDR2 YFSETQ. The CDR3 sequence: CASSLEGSGNTIYF. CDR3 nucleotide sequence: TGCGCCAGCAGCTTGGAGGGGTCTGGAAACACCATATATTTT.